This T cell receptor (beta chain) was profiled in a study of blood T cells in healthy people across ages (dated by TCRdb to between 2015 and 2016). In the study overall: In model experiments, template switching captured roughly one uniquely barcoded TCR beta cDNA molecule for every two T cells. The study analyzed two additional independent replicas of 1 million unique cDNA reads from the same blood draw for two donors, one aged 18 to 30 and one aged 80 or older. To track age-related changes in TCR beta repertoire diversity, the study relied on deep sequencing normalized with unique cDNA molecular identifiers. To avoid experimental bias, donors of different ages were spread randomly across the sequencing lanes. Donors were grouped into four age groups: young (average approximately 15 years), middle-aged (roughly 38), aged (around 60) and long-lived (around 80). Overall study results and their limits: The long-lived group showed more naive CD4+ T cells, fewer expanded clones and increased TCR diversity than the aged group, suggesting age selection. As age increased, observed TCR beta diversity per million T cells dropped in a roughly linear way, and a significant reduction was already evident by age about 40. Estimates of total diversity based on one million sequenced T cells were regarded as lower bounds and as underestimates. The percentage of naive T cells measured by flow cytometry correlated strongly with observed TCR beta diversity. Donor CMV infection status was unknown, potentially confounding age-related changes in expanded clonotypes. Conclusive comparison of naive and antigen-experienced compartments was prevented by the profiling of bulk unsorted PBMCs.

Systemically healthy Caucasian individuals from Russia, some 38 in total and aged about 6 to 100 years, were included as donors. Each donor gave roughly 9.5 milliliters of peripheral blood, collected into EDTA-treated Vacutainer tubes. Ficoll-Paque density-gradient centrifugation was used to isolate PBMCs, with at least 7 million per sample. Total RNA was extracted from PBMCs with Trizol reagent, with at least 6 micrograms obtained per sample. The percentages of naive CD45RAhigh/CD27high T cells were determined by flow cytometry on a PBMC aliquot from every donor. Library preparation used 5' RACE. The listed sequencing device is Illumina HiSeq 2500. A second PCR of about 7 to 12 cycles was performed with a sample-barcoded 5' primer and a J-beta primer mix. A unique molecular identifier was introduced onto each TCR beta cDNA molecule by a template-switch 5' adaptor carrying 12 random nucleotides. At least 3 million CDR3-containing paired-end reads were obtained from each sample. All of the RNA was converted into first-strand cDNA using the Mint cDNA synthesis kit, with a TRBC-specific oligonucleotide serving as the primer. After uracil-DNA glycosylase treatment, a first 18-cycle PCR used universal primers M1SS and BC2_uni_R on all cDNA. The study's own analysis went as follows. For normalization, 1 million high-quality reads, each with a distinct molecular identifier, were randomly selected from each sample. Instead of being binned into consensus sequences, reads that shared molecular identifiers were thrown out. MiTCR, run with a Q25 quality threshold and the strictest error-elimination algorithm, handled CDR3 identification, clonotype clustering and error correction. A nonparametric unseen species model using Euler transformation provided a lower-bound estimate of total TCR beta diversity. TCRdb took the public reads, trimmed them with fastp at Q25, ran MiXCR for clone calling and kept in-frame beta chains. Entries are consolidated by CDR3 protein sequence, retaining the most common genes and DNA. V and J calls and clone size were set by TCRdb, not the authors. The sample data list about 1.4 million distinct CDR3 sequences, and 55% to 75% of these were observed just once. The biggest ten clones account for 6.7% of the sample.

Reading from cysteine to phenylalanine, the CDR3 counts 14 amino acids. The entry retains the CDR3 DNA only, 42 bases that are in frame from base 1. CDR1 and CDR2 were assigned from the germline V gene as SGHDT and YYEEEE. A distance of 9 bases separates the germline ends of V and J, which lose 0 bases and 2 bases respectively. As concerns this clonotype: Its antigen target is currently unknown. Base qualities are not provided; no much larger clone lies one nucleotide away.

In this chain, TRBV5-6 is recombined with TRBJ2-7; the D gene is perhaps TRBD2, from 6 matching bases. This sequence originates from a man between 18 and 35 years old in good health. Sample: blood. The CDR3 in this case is CASSLASATYEQYF. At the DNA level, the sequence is TGTGCCAGCAGCTTGGCTAGCGCAACCTACGAGCAGTACTTC.